Listed below are T cell receptor beta chains from one sample, sequenced in a study of blood T cell repertoires in COVID-19. The method was immunoSEQ multiplex PCR; TCRdb's version includes in-frame clones alone and lacks a portion of them. Of approximately 430,000 clones detected, about nine tenths appear once; the ten largest clones hold over 1.3%. The specimen sequenced was peripheral blood. The receptors were gathered from a young woman with active or convalescent COVID-19. CDR3s include the opening cysteine and the closing phenylalanine or tryptophan. The order of the fields is clone size, D gene, J gene, V gene, CDR3 protein, CDR3 DNA. The D gene is left open where the match is weak. For some rows the clone size is stated as once, few or many, or as a class when expanded; others skip it.

>NA|NA|TRBJ1-3|TRBV19
CASSLRTSLSGNTIYF
TGTGCCAGTAGTCTACGGACTAGCCTCTCTGGAAACACCATATATTTT
>few|NA|TRBJ2-1|TRBV25-1
CASSVLRGGNEQFF
TGTGCCAGCAGTGTCTTAAGGGGGGGCAATGAGCAGTTCTTC
>NA|TRBD1|TRBJ2-2|TRBV6-6
CASSPDRVGSRTGELFF
TGTGCCAGCAGTCCCGACAGGGTTGGGTCGAGGACCGGGGAGCTGTTTTTT
>NA|NA|TRBJ1-1|TRBV12-3/TRBV12-4
CASTLGLAWEAFF
TGTGCCAGCACCCTCGGACTGGCGTGGGAAGCTTTCTTT
>NA|NA|TRBJ1-4|TRBV19
CASSDHHRVVYEKLFF
TGTGCCAGTAGTGACCACCACAGGGTGGTATATGAAAAACTGTTTTTT
>NA|NA|TRBJ1-3|TRBV21-1
CASTRQGLTGNTIYF
TGTGCCAGCACCCGACAGGGTTTAACTGGAAACACCATATATTTT
>once|TRBD2|TRBJ2-7|TRBV28
CASSPGTSGGYEQYF
TGTGCCAGCAGCCCTGGGACTAGCGGGGGCTACGAGCAGTACTTC
>few|TRBD1|TRBJ1-2|TRBV29-1
CSVTTGETGYTF
TGCAGCGTGACGACAGGGGAGACGGGCTACACCTTC
>NA|NA|TRBJ1-1|TRBV19
CASSTGVVTEAFF
TGTGCCAGTAGTACGGGGGTAGTCACTGAAGCTTTCTTT
>NA|NA|TRBJ1-3|TRBV3-1/TRBV3-2
CASSQGEPGYGGNTIYF
TGTGCCAGCAGCCAAGGCGAGCCAGGGTATGGAGGAAACACCATATATTTT
>NA|TRBD1|TRBJ2-5|TRBV4-1
CASSQKDRNQETQYF
TGCGCCAGCAGCCAGAAGGACAGGAACCAAGAGACCCAGTACTTC
>few|TRBD2|TRBJ2-2|TRBV4-1
CASSQEASGRARATGELFF
TGCGCCAGCAGCCAAGAAGCTAGCGGGAGGGCCCGGGCCACCGGGGAGCTGTTTTTT
>NA|NA|TRBJ1-2|TRBV19
CASSNRGGGYGYTF
TGTGCCAGTAGTAATAGGGGGGGTGGTTATGGCTACACCTTC
>NA|NA|TRBJ2-3|TRBV19
CASRLGRGSTDTQYF
TGTGCCAGTAGGCTGGGCAGGGGAAGCACAGATACGCAGTATTTT
>NA|TRBD1|TRBJ1-1|TRBV25-1
CASSIDRGSGTEAFF
TGTGCCAGCAGTATCGACAGGGGGTCGGGCACTGAAGCTTTCTTT
>NA|TRBD1|TRBJ1-4|TRBV5-1
CASSSGTGWEKLFF
TGCGCCAGCAGCTCCGGGACAGGGTGGGAAAAACTGTTTTTT
>NA|NA|TRBJ1-5|TRBV19
CASSIDLPNQPQHF
TGTGCCAGTAGTATAGATCTTCCCAATCAGCCCCAGCATTTT
>NA|NA|TRBJ1-1|TRBV19
CASSPLLDSTEAFF
TGTGCCAGTAGCCCCCTCCTTGACAGCACTGAAGCTTTCTTT
>NA|NA|TRBJ2-1|TRBV10-3
CAISEPGTINEQFF
TGTGCCATCAGTGAACCCGGGACAATCAATGAGCAGTTCTTC
>NA|TRBD2|TRBJ2-1|TRBV5-4
CASSLPGTSGDEQFF
TGTGCCAGCAGCTTGCCCGGGACTAGCGGGGATGAGCAGTTCTTC
>NA|TRBD1|TRBJ1-1|TRBV11-2
CASSSDRGRTEAFF
TGTGCCAGCAGCTCAGACAGGGGTAGGACTGAAGCTTTCTTT
>NA|NA|TRBJ1-1|TRBV6-5
CASRDRNTEAFF
TGTGCCAGCAGAGACAGGAACACTGAAGCTTTCTTT
>NA|TRBD2|TRBJ2-1|TRBV6-5
CASSRTSEYNEQFF
TGTGCCAGCTCGCGGACTAGCGAATACAATGAGCAGTTCTTC
>NA|TRBD1|TRBJ2-2|TRBV2
CASSEAPGQGAAGELFF
TGTGCCAGCAGTGAAGCACCGGGACAGGGGGCGGCCGGGGAGCTGTTTTTT
>NA|TRBD1|TRBJ2-7|TRBV6-5
CATIGTGESEQYF
TGTGCCACCATCGGGACAGGGGAATCCGAGCAGTACTTC
>NA|TRBD1|TRBJ2-5|TRBV2
CASNPRQGARETQYF
TGTGCCAGCAACCCCCGACAGGGGGCTAGGGAGACCCAGTACTTC
>NA|TRBD2|TRBJ2-5|TRBV6-5
CASNSGLAGKETQYF
TGTGCCAGCAATTCGGGACTAGCGGGGAAAGAGACCCAGTACTTC
>NA|TRBD1|TRBJ1-1|TRBV6-5
CASRGQGGTEAFF
TGTGCCAGCAGAGGACAGGGTGGCACTGAAGCTTTCTTT
>NA|TRBD2|TRBJ2-1|TRBV6-5
CASRPQAGGPNEQFF
TGTGCCAGCAGGCCCCAAGCGGGAGGGCCTAATGAGCAGTTCTTC
>once|NA|TRBJ2-5|TRBV4-1
CASSPRFGADQETQYF
TGCGCCAGCAGCCCAAGGTTCGGAGCGGATCAGGAGACCCAGTACTTC
>NA|TRBD2|TRBJ2-3|TRBV4-1
CASSHGGTLTDTQYF
TGCGCCAGCAGCCACGGGGGGACGCTCACAGATACGCAGTATTTT
>NA|NA|TRBJ2-3|TRBV27
CASSYRGFTDTQYF
TGTGCCAGCAGCTATCGGGGGTTCACAGATACGCAGTATTTT
>NA|TRBD1|TRBJ2-1|TRBV6-4
CASSDSGTGDYNEQFF
TGTGCCAGCAGTGACTCCGGGACAGGAGATTACAATGAGCAGTTCTTC
>NA|NA|TRBJ1-4|TRBV27
CASSQGQLTNEKLFF
TGTGCCAGCAGTCAAGGACAGCTCACTAATGAAAAACTGTTTTTT
>NA|NA|TRBJ2-7|TRBV24-1
CATSDFGRTPYEQYF
TGTGCCACCAGTGATTTCGGCAGGACACCCTACGAGCAGTACTTC
>NA|NA|TRBJ1-5|TRBV6-5
CASGNPREPQHF
TGTGCCAGCGGGAATCCGAGGGAGCCCCAGCATTTT
>NA|NA|TRBJ1-1|TRBV18
CASSQTREAFF
TGTGCCAGCTCACAAACACGTGAAGCTTTCTTT